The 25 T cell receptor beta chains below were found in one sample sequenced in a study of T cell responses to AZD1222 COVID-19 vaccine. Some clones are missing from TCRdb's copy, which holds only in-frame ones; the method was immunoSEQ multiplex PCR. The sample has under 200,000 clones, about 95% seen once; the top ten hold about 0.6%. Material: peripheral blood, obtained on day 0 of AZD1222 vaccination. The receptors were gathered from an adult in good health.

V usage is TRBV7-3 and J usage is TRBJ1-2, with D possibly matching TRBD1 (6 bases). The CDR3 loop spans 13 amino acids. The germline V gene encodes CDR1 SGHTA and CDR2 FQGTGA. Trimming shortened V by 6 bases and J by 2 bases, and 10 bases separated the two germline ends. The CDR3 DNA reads TGTGCCAGCAGGGGGGCCGGAAACTATGGCTACACCTTC. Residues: CASRGAGNYGYTF.

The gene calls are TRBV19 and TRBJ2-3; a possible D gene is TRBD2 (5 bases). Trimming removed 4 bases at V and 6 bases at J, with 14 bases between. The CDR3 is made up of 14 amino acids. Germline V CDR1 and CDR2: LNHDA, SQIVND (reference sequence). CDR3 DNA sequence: TGTGCCAGTAGTAGAGGTTCAACGGGGGATACGCAGTATTTT. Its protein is CASSRGSTGDTQYF.

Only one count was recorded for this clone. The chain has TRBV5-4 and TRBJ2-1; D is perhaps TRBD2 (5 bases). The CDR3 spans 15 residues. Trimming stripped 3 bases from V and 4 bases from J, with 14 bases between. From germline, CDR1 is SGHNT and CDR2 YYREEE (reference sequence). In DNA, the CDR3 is TGTGCCAGCAGCTCCCCTGCGGGCCCATACAATGAGCAGTTCTTC. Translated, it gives CASSSPAGPYNEQFF.

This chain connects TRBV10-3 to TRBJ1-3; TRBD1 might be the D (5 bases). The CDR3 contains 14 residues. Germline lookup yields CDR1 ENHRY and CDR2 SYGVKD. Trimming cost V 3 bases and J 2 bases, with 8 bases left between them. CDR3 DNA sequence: TGTGCCATCAGTGATGGAGGGGCTGGAAACACCATATATTTT. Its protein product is CAISDGGAGNTIYF.

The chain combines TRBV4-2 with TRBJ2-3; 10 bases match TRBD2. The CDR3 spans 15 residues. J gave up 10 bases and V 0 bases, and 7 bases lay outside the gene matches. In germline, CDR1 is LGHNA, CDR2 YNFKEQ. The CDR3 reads CASSQDLASGSPQYF. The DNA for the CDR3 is TGTGCCAGCAGCCAAGATCTCGCTAGCGGGAGTCCGCAGTATTTT.

CDR3: CATSDFGVTTNEKLFF. The CDR3, as DNA: TGTGCCACCAGCGATTTTGGGGTTACAACTAATGAAAAACTGTTTTTT. The chain has TRBV15 and TRBJ1-4, with D unclear. CDR1 is LNHNV, CDR2 YYDKDF, per germline (reference sequence). V was trimmed by 5 bases and J by 0 bases, leaving 13 bases between them. The CDR3 is 16 residues long.

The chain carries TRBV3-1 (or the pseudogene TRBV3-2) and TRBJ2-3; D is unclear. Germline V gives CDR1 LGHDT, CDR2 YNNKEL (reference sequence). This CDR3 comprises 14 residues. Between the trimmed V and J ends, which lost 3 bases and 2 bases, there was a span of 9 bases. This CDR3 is CASSHAAPTDTQYF. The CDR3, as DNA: TGTGCCAGCAGCCACGCGGCTCCCACAGATACGCAGTATTTT.

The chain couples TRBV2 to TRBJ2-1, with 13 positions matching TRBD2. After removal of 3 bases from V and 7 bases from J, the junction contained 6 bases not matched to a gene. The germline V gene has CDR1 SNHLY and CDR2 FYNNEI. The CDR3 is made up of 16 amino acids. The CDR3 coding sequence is TGTGCCAGCAGTGATGTTTGGACTAGCGGGAGAAATGAGCAGTTCTTC. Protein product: CASSDVWTSGRNEQFF.

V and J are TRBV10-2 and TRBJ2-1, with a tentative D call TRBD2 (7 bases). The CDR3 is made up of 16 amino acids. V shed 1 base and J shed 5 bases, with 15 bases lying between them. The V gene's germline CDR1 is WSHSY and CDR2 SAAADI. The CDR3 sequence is CASSEWSGTINNEQFF. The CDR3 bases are TGCGCCAGCAGTGAGTGGAGCGGGACAATTAACAATGAGCAGTTCTTC.

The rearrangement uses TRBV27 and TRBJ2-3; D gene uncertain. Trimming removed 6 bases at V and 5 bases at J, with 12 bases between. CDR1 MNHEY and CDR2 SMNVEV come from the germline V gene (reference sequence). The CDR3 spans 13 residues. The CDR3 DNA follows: TGTGCCAGCAGCCCCGGGCTCCAAGATACGCAGTATTTT. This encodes CASSPGLQDTQYF.

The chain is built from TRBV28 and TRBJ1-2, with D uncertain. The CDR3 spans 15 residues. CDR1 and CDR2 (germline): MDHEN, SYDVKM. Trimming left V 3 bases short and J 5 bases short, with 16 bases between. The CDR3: CASSFTAATVYGYTF. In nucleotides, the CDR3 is TGTGCCAGCAGTTTTACGGCGGCCACGGTTTATGGCTACACCTTC.

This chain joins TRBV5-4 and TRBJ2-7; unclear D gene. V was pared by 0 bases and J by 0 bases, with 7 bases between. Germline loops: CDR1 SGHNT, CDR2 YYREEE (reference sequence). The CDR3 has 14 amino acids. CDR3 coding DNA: TGTGCCAGCAGCTTGGCCAAGTCCTCCTACGAGCAGTACTTC. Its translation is CASSLAKSSYEQYF.

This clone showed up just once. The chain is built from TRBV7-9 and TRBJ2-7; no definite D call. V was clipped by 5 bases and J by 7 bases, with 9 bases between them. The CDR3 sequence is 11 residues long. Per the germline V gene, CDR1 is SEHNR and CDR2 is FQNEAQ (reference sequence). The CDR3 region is CASSPGPEQYF. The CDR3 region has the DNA TGTGCCAGCAGCCCTGGACCGGAGCAGTACTTC.

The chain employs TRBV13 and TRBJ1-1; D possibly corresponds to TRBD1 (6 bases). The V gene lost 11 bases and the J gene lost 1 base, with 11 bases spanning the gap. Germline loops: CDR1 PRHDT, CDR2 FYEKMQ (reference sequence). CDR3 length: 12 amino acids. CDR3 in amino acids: CAGGAGNTEAFF. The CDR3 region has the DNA TGTGCCGGGGGGGCTGGGAACACTGAAGCTTTCTTT.

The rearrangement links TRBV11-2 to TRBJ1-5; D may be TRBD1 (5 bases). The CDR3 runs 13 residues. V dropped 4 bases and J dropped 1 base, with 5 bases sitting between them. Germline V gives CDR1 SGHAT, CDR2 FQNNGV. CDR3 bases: TGTGCCAGCAGCTGGGGGAGCAATCAGCCCCAGCATTTT. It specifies CASSWGSNQPQHF.

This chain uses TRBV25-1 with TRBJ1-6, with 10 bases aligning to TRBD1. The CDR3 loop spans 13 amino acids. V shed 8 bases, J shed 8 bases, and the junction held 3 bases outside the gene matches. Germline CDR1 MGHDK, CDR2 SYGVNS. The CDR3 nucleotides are TGTGCCAGCCGGGGACAGGGGTATTCACCCCTCCACTTT. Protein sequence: CASRGQGYSPLHF.

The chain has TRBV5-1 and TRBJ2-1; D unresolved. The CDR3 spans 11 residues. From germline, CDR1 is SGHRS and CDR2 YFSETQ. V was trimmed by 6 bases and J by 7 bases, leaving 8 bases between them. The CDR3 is CASTELNEQFF. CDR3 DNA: TGCGCCAGCACGGAGTTAAATGAGCAGTTCTTC.

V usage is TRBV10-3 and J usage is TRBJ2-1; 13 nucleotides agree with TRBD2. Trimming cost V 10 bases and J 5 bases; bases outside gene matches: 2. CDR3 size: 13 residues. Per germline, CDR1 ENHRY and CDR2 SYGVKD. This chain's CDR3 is CATTSGGDNEQFF. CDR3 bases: TGTGCCACCACTAGCGGGGGGGACAATGAGCAGTTCTTC.

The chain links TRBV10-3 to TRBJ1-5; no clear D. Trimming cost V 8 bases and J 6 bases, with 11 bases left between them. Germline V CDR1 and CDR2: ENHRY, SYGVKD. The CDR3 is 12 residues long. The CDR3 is CAISPGGQPQHF. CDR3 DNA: TGTGCCATCTCCCCAGGAGGTCAGCCCCAGCATTTT.

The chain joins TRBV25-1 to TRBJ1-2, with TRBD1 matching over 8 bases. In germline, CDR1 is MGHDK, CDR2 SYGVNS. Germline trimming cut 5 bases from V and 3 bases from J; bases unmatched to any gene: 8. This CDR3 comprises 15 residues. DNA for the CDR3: TGTGCCAGCAGTTCGGACAGGGCGTTATACTATGGCTACACCTTC. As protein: CASSSDRALYYGYTF.

CDR3 loop: CASSRFTPQTGRANYGYTF. The CDR3 DNA sequence: TGTGCCAGCAGCCGTTTTACACCCCAGACAGGGAGAGCTAACTATGGCTACACCTTC. This chain uses TRBV7-9 with TRBJ1-2; TRBD1 agrees at 7 bases. The CDR3 extends over 19 amino acids. Germline-derived CDR1 and CDR2 are SEHNR and FQNEAQ (reference sequence). With 5 bases clipped from V and 0 bases from J, the junction kept 18 bases outside the gene matches.

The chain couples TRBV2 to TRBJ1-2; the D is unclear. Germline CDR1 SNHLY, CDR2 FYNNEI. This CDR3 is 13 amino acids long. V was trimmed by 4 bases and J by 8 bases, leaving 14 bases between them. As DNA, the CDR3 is TGTGCCAGCAGTGTCATGTTCCAGACAGGCTACACCTTC. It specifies CASSVMFQTGYTF.

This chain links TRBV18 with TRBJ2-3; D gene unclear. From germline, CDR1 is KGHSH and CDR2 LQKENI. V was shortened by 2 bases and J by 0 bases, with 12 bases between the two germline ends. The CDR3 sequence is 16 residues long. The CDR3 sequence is CASSPGQAISTDTQYF. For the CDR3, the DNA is TGTGCCAGCTCACCAGGGCAGGCAATCAGCACAGATACGCAGTATTTT. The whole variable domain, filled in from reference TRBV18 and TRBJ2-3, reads NAGVMQNPRHLVRRRGQEARLRCSPMKGHSHVYWYRQLPEEGLKFMVYLQKENIIDESGMPKERFSAEFPKEGPSILRIQQVVRGDSAAYFCASSPGQAISTDTQYFGPGTRLTVL.

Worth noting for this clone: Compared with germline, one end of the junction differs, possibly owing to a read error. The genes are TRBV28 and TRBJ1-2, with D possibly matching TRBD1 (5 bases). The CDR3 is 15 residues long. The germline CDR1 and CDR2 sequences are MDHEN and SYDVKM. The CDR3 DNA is TGTGCCAGCAGATTATCGACAGTACTCCTGGGAGGCTACACCTTC. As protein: CASRLSTVLLGGYTF.

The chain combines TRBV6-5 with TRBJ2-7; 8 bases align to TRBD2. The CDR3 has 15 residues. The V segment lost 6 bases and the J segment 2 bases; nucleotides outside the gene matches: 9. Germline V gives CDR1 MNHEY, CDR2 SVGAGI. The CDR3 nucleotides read TGTGCCAGCAGGAACCCGGGACTAGGGGCCTACGAGCAGTACTTC. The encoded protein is CASRNPGLGAYEQYF.